This T cell receptor beta chain originates from a study of T cells in Graves' hyperthyroidism and ophthalmopathy. Germline V gives CDR1 SGHRS, CDR2 YFSETQ. V gave up 2 bases and J gave up 1 base; unmatched junction bases: 1. This CDR3 spans 16 amino acids. Amplified regions were TCR beta CDR3 sequences from RNA transcripts. First-round RT-PCR targeting the TCR CDR3 was performed with the HTBI primer set. TCRdb passed the multiplex PCR reads through MiXCR, listing each CDR3 protein once. This sample carries some 380,000 distinct CDR3 sequences, less than 15% of them seen once, and the ten largest clones take about 20%. The diagnoses drew upon clinical symptoms, serum thyroxine and TRAb, thyroid ultrasound and orbital computed tomography. This clonotype has only a few counts.

This TCR was sampled from a man aged 30 to 45 with Graves' hyperthyroidism that later progressed to Graves' ophthalmopathy. This rearrangement joins TRBV5-1 to TRBJ2-1; the match to TRBD2 covers 12 bases. The specimen was blood. CDR3 bases: TGCGCCAGCAGCTTAACTAGCGGGAGGTCCTACAATGAGCAGTTCTTC. Its protein product is CASSLTSGRSYNEQFF.